This TCR beta chain was sequenced in a study of CD8 T cells in ankylosing spondylitis (dated by TCRdb to about 2017). With respect to the entire study: The study set out to find disease-linked TCR variants by profiling T cell receptor beta repertoires in ankylosing spondylitis patients and healthy donors. In total, the full study cohort was made up of roughly 110 healthy donors and 25 ankylosing spondylitis patients. Samples of peripheral blood were taken, and for ankylosing spondylitis patients, synovial fluid was collected as well. What the authors observed across the whole study: Some of the motif variants had been reported before in the synovial fluid and blood of reactive arthritis patients, a finding that suggests common disease-initiation mechanisms. In peripheral blood, the disease-linked clones were found at relatively low frequencies and had a CD8+ phenotype. Significant enrichment of the disease-linked clones was reported in matched synovial fluid samples from ankylosing spondylitis patients. A TCR beta motif of several highly homologous amino acid variants appeared characteristic of blood from ankylosing spondylitis patients.

V is shortened by 5 bases, J by 4 bases, and the region joining them spans 2 bases. The CDR3 runs 10 residues from the cysteine to the phenylalanine. Of all the DNA, just the CDR3 is kept, 30 bases in frame from base 1. CDR1 and CDR2, looked up from the germline V gene, are MDHEN and SYDVKM. The data were produced on an Illumina HiSeq 2500. Quantitative 5'-RACE with molecular barcodes was the method used to prepare the TCR beta libraries. In the original analysis: A new computational method, built on a probabilistic model of VDJ rearrangement, was used to identify disease-linked TCR variants. TCRdb reran the public reads through fastp at Q25 and MiXCR, keeping productive beta chains. Under each unique CDR3 protein, matching rows form one entry showing the most common genes and DNA. The V and J calls and clone size come from TCRdb's table, not from the authors' own analysis. Recorded for this sample are about 130,000 distinct CDR3 sequences; about an eighth of them occurred a single time. The ten largest clones capture about 4% of the sample.

This clonotype was found many times. Its recognized antigen is unknown. One base away there is no much larger clone; base qualities are not given. This sequence was found in a female donor with ankylosing spondylitis or in good health (not recorded which). The specimen sequenced was blood, either unsorted or a sorted T cell fraction (not recorded which). The chain joins TRBV28 to TRBJ1-1, with the identity of the D gene unclear. The CDR3 corresponds to CASSRTEAFF. The bases read TGTGCCAGCAGTCGCACTGAAGCTTTCTTT.